Sequencing of this T cell receptor (beta chain) was carried out in a study of blood T cell repertoires in COVID-19. Measured with immunoSEQ multiplex PCR; TCRdb has only the in-frame clones, and not every one. Among 200,000 to 250,000 clones listed, around 85% were seen once. Participants were aged about 18 to 90 years, lived in 24 US areas, and enrolled virtually. Germline V gene lookup returns CDR1 MNHEY and CDR2 SVGAGI. The CDR3 spans 15 residues. With 6 bases removed from V and 3 bases from J, the gap between germline ends came to 17 bases. This TCR was sampled from a woman between 35 and 50 years old with acute COVID-19. The sample taken for sequencing was PBMCs or T cells enriched from blood (not recorded which). V is TRBV6-5 and J is TRBJ1-1; possible D gene TRBD1, 6 bases. CDR3 DNA sequence: TGTGCCAGCAGGTCTGGGGGCGCACGGGACACTGAAGCTTTCTTT. It translates to CASRSGGARDTEAFF.